This T cell receptor (beta chain) was documented in a study of T cells after yellow fever vaccination. Study context: With SMART-Seq v4 Ultra Low Input, the fractions containing low cell numbers were prepared.

Study observations and caveats: From the bulk population, abundant clonotypes could contaminate and appear within FACS-sorted repertoires. Only a small proportion of the clonotypes turned up in both the CD4 and the CD8 compartments, likely arising from convergent recombination. Compared with primary, the secondary response was weaker and peaked at day 5, not 15.

Germline CDR1 KGHDR, CDR2 SFDVKD. Trimming removed 5 bases from V and 2 bases from J, with 17 bases in between. The CDR3 length is 16 residues. Note on this clonotype: Its antigen is not known.

TCRdb reprocessed the 5' RACE reads with MiXCR, giving one entry per CDR3 protein. Here the sample spans about 150,000 distinct CDR3 sequences, 5.5% to 7.5% being singletons. This chain connects TRBV24-1 to TRBJ1-2, with D possibly being TRBD1 (6 bases). The sequenced sample was CD4+ T cells sorted from PBMCs, obtained on the day of the first yellow fever vaccination. The receptor's source is a man in his late teens or twenties who received the YFV17D yellow fever vaccine. Written as DNA, the CDR3 is TGTGCCACCAGTGGGGGGCATTCAGGACCCAACTATGGCTACACCTTC. It translates to CATSGGHSGPNYGYTF.